This T cell receptor beta chain was sequenced for a study of T-cell reconstitution after alpha-beta-depleted transplantation in children. Germline CDR1 and CDR2: SEHNR and FQNEAQ (reference sequence). The V and J ends lost 4 bases and 2 bases respectively, with 13 bases between them. This CDR3 has 15 residues. TCRbeta library construction was performed incorporating unique molecular identifiers. MiXCR, run by TCRdb on the PCR reads, gives a single entry per CDR3 protein. The table has some 500,000 distinct CDR3 sequences, 30% to 35% seen once. The sequencing used PBMCs from the stem cell graft donor, collected from the stem cell graft. This chain links TRBV7-9 with TRBJ2-3; D ambiguous. The TCR was taken from a human donor who donated a stem cell graft to a child with aplastic anemia. As DNA, the CDR3 is TGTGCCAGCAGCTCAAACCCCGGATCCACAGATACGCAGTATTTT. This translates into CASSSNPGSTDTQYF.